Sequencing of this T cell receptor beta chain was carried out in a study of blood T cell repertoires in COVID-19. Looking at the study overall: The samples span acute and convalescent COVID-19 from the United States, Italy and Spain.

The CDR3 covers 15 residues. Generated by immunoSEQ multiplex PCR, the TCRdb table keeps only in-frame clones and is missing some. Found here are about 330,000 clones, approximately 85% of them singletons; the top ten hold around 1.5%. The chain has TRBV21-1 and TRBJ1-1. TRBV21-1 is annotated as a pseudogene. This sequence originates from a woman aged 45-59 years with acute or convalescent COVID-19. Sequencing was performed on peripheral blood. CDR3: CASSKSPGVGTEAFF. The CDR3 nucleotides are TGTGCCAGCAGCAAGAGTCCGGGGGTTGGCACTGAAGCTTTCTTT.